This T cell receptor (beta chain) was obtained from a study of blood T cells in healthy people across ages. Study conclusions and caveats: Older age coincided with a roughly linear decline in TCR beta diversity per million T cells.

The authors isolated at least 7 million PBMCs per sample. Per the germline V gene, CDR1 is SGHDN and CDR2 is FVKESK. The V gene lost 0 bases and the J gene lost 1 base, with 16 bases spanning the gap. The CDR3 runs 17 residues. A J-beta primer mix and a sample-barcoded 5' primer were used in a second PCR of about 7 to 12 cycles. TCRdb called the 5' RACE reads again in MiXCR, with one record for every CDR3 protein. The repertoire includes some 860,000 distinct CDR3 sequences, around 50% of them detected once, and roughly 25% sits in the top ten. Concerning this clonotype: Its antigen is unidentified.

The sample consisted of blood. J is TRBJ2-7 and V is TRBV14; weak D call: TRBD2 (6 bases). This clonotype was obtained from a middle-aged man in good health. CDR3 DNA: TGTGCCAGCAGCCAAGATCGGAGGGGTCGGGGGTCCTACGAGCAGTACTTC. The encoded protein is CASSQDRRGRGSYEQYF.